The T cell receptor (beta chain) under discussion was sequenced for a study of early T cells in non-severe SARS-CoV-2 infection. On the study more broadly: The input, bulk RNA from unsorted whole blood, was sequenced, and chains were unpaired. Study findings and constraints: Using VDJdb, the matching emphasized anti-spike CD8 responses while missing private and CD4 specificities.

This CDR3 comprises 17 residues. The V gene end was trimmed by 2 bases and the J gene end by 5 bases; junction bases not matched to a gene: 14. Germline values: CDR1 DFQATT, CDR2 SNEGSKA (reference sequence). Comments on this clonotype: The target antigen is unknown.

Individual cDNA molecules were tagged with unique molecular identifiers. TCRdb independently ran MiXCR on the 5' RACE reads; one entry per CDR3 protein. The repertoire includes approximately 81,000 distinct CDR3 sequences, 5.5% to 7.5% of them detected once, and roughly 7.8% sits in the top ten. The sample taken for sequencing was whole blood. The origin of this receptor is an adult who was a healthcare worker with PCR-confirmed SARS-CoV-2 infection or an uninfected control (not recorded which). The chain employs TRBV20-1 and TRBJ2-3, with TRBD2 matching 9 bases. The CDR3 DNA reads as TGCAGTGCTAGACCGCCATCCGGTAGCGGGAGAGTAGATACGCAGTATTTT. It translates to CSARPPSGSGRVDTQYF.